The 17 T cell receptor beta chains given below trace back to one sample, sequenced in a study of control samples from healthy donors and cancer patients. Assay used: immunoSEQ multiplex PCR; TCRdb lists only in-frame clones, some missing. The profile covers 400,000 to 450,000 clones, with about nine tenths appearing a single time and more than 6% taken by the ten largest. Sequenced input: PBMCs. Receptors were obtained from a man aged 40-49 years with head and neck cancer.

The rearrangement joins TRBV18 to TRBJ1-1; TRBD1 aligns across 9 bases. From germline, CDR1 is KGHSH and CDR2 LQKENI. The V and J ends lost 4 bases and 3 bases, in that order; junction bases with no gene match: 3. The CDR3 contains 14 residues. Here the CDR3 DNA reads TGTGCCAGCTCACAACGACAGGGGGACACTGAAGCTTTCTTT. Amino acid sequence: CASSQRQGDTEAFF.

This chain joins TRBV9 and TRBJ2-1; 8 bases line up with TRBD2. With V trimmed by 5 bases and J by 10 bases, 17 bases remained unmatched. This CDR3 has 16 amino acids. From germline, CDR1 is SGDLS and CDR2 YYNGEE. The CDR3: CASRGPGSGEIGEQFF. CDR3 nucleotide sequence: TGTGCCAGCAGGGGCCCAGGTAGCGGGGAAATAGGGGAGCAGTTCTTC.

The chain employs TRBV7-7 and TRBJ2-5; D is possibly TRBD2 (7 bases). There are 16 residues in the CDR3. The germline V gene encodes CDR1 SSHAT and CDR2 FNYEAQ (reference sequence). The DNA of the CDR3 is TGTGCTAGCGGGCCCCTGACCGGGGGCTGGCAAGAGACCCAGTACTTC. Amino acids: CASGPLTGGWQETQYF.

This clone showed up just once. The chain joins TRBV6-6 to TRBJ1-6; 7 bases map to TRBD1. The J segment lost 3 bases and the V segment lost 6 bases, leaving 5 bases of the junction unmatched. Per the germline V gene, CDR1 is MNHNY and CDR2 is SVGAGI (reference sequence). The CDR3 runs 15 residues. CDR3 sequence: CASRGGTDYNSPLHF. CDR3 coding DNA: TGTGCCAGCAGGGGTGGGACAGACTATAATTCACCCCTCCACTTT.

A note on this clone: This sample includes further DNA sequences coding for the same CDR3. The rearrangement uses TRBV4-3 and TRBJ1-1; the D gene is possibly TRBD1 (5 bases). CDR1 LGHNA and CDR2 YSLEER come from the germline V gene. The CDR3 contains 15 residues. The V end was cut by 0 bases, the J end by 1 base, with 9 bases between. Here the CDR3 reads CASSQDRGANTEAFF. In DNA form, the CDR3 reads TGCGCCAGCAGCCAAGATCGAGGGGCGAACACTGAAGCTTTCTTT.

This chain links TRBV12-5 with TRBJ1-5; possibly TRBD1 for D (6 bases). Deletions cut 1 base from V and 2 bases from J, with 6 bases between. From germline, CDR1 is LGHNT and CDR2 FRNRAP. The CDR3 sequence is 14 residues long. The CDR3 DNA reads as TGTGCTAGTGGTTTGGGACAGGGCAATCAGCCCCAGCATTTT. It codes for CASGLGQGNQPQHF.

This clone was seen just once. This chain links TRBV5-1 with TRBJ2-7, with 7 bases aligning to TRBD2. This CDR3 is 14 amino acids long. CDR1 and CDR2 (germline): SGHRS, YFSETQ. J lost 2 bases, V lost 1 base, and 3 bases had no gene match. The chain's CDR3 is CASSLLAEAYEQYF. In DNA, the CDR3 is TGCGCCAGCAGCTTGCTAGCGGAAGCCTACGAGCAGTACTTC.

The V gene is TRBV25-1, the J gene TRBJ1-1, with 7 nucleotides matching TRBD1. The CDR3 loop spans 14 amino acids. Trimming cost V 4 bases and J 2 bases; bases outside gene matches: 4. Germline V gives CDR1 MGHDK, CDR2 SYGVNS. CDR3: CASSGGQPNTEAFF. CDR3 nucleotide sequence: TGTGCCAGCAGTGGGGGACAGCCCAACACTGAAGCTTTCTTT.

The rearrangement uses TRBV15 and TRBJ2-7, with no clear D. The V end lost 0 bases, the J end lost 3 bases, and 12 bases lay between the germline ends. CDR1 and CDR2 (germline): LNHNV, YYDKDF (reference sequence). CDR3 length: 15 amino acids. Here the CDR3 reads CATSRDLTPSYEQYF. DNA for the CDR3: TGTGCCACCAGCAGAGATTTAACTCCCAGCTACGAGCAGTACTTC.

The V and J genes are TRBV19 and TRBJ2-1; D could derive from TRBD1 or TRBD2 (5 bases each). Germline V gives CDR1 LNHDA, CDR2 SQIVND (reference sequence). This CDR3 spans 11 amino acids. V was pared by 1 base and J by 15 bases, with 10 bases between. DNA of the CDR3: TGTGCCAGTAGTATAGCGGGACCCTTGTTCTTC. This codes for CASSIAGPLFF. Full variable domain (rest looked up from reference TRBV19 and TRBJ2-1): DGGITQSPKYLFRKEGQNVTLSCEQNLNHDAMYWYRQDPGQGLRLIYYSQIVNDFQKGDIAEGYSVSREKKESFPLTVTSAQKNPTAFYLCASSIAGPLFFGPGTRLTVL.

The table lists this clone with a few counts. CDR3 nucleotides: TGTGCCAGCAGTTTCGGGACGGCTGGAGAGCAGTTCTTC. Its translation: CASSFGTAGEQFF. The V call is TRBV7-3, the J call TRBJ2-1; D tentatively reads TRBD1 or TRBD2 (5 bases each). The ends were cut back, 6 bases at V and 10 bases at J, with 16 bases in the middle. The CDR3 is made up of 13 amino acids. The germline V gene has CDR1 SGHTA and CDR2 FQGTGA. The variable domain in full, with the rest retrieved from reference TRBV7-3 and TRBJ2-1, is GAGVSQTPSNKVTEKGKYVELRCDPISGHTALYWYRQSLGQGPEFLIYFQGTGAADDSGLPNDRFFAVRPEGSVSTLKIQRTERGDSAVYLCASSFGTAGEQFFGPGTRLTVL.

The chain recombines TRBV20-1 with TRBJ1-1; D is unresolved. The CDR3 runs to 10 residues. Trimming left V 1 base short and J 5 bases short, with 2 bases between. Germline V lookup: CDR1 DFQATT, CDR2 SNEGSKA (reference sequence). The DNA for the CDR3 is TGCAGTGCTAGAGGAACTGAAGCTTTCTTT. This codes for CSARGTEAFF.

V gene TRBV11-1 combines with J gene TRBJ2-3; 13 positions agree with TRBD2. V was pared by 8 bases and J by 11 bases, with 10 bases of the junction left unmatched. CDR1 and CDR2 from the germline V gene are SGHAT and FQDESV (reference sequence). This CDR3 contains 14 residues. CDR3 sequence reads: CASGFWTSGSGQYF. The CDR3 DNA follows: TGTGCCAGCGGGTTTTGGACTAGCGGGAGCGGGCAGTATTTT.

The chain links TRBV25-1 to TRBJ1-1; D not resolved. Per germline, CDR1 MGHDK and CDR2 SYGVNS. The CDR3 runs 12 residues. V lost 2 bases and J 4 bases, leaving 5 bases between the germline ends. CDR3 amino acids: CASSEGPTEAFF. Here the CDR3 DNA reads TGTGCCAGCAGTGAAGGCCCCACTGAAGCTTTCTTT.

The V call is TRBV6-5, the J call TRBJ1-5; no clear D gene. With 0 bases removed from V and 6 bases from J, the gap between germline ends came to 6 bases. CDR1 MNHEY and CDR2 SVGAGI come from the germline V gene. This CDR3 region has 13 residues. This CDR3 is CASSYSMTQPQHF. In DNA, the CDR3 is TGTGCCAGCAGTTACTCAATGACTCAGCCCCAGCATTTT.

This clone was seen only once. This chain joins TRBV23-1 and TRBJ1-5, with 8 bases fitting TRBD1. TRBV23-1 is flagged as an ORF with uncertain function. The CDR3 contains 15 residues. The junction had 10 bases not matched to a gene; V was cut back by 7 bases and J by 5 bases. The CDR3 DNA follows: TGCGCCAGCACCTCGACAGGGGACATAGATCAGCCCCAGCATTTT. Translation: CASTSTGDIDQPQHF.

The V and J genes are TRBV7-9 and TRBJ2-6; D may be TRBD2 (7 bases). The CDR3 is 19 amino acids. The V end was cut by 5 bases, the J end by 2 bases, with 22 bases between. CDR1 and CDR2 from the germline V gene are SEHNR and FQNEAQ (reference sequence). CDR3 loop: CASSQEGGRRLAGANVLTF. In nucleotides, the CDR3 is TGTGCCAGCAGCCAGGAGGGGGGGCGCAGGTTAGCTGGGGCCAACGTCCTGACTTTC.